The rows below give T cell receptor beta chains drawn from one sample of a study of lymphopenia after photon versus proton radiotherapy. Sequencing used immunoSEQ multiplex PCR; TCRdb keeps in-frame clones, though not all of them. The sample lists about 70,000 clones; over 80% were seen once. The sequences come from peripheral blood, collected from a patient treated with proton-based radiotherapy. These receptors came from a man older than 75 with esophageal cancer. Each CDR3 is given with its conserved first and last residue. A D gene is named only where the DNA matches it firmly. Only some rows state a clone size, as once, few, many or a class for expanded clones.

>NA|TRBJ2-7|TRBV29-1|once
TGCAGCGTTCTAGGACTGGGGGGATACGAGCAGTACTTC
CSVLGLGGYEQYF
>NA|TRBJ2-2|TRBV9|once
TGTGCCAGCAGCGTAGGGCTAGAGAACACCGGGGAGCTGTTTTTT
CASSVGLENTGELFF
>NA|TRBJ2-5|TRBV7-2|NA
TGTGCCAGCAGCTTACAGACGGAGACCCAGTACTTC
CASSLQTETQYF
>NA|TRBJ2-1|TRBV27|NA
TGTGCCAGCAGTTTAAGGAGGGCCAATGAGCAGTTCTTC
CASSLRRANEQFF
>NA|TRBJ1-1|TRBV15|NA
TGTGCCACCAGCATGACTGGACAGTTGAACACTGAAGCTTTCTTT
CATSMTGQLNTEAFF
>TRBD1|TRBJ2-5|TRBV15|NA
TGTGCCACCAGCAGGGGTGGGACAGGAGGAGAGACCCAGTACTTC
CATSRGGTGGETQYF
>NA|TRBJ2-1|TRBV14|NA
TGTGCCAGCAGCCAGGACTTGCTAAGCTCCTACAATGAGCAGTTCTTC
CASSQDLLSSYNEQFF
>NA|TRBJ2-1|TRBV5-5|NA
TGTGCCAGCAGCCCCGTGGATCTAAGCCGTTACAATGAGCAGTTCTTC
CASSPVDLSRYNEQFF
>NA|TRBJ2-3|TRBV4-3|NA
TGCGCCAGCAGCCAAGTTGGAAGGTCTCGAGATACGCAGTATTTT
CASSQVGRSRDTQYF
>NA|TRBJ2-5|TRBV19|NA
TGTGCCAGTAGTCCCCGATTTCTGAGAGGAGGAGAGACCCAGTACTTC
CASSPRFLRGGETQYF
>NA|TRBJ2-1|TRBV4-3|NA
TGCGCCAGCAGCCAAGATCGAGGGATCTCCTACAATGAGCAGTTCTTC
CASSQDRGISYNEQFF
>NA|TRBJ2-4|TRBV6-5|NA
TGTGCCAGCAGTTACTCGACAAATTTAGCCAAAAACATTCAGTACTTC
CASSYSTNLAKNIQYF
>NA|TRBJ2-3|TRBV5-4|once
TGTGCCAGCAGCCCGGGGGCCTCTAGCACAGATACGCAGTATTTT
CASSPGASSTDTQYF
>NA|TRBJ2-1|TRBV30|NA
TGTGCCTGGAGTGTACTAGGACGGTCGAGGGGCAATGAGCAGTTCTTC
CAWSVLGRSRGNEQFF
>TRBD1|TRBJ1-2|TRBV5-4|once
TGTGCCAGCAGCTTAACGGACAGGAGATATGGCTACACCTTC
CASSLTDRRYGYTF
>NA|TRBJ2-7|TRBV5-1|NA
TGCGCCAGCAGCTTGGAAGGGGCTAGATCCGGGTTGGGGCAGTACTTC
CASSLEGARSGLGQYF
>NA|TRBJ2-6|TRBV5-1|NA
TGCGCCAGCAGCTTGCCAGAGAGCTCTGGGGCCAACGTCCTGACTTTC
CASSLPESSGANVLTF
>TRBD1|TRBJ2-7|TRBV19|few
TGTGCCAGTAGTCTACGATCGACAGGGACCTACGAGCAGTACTTC
CASSLRSTGTYEQYF
>TRBD2|TRBJ2-5|TRBV5-1|NA
TGCGCCAGCAGCTCCGGACTAGGGGAACAAGAGACCCAGTACTTC
CASSSGLGEQETQYF
>TRBD1|TRBJ1-2|TRBV6-5|NA
TGTGCCAGCAGTCCACCGGGACAGGGCTATGGCTACACCTTC
CASSPPGQGYGYTF
>TRBD2|TRBJ2-1|TRBV12-5|NA
TGTGCTAGTGCCGTCGCGGGAACTAGCGTCGGCAATGAGCAGTTCTTC
CASAVAGTSVGNEQFF
>NA|TRBJ2-7|TRBV27|NA
TGTGCCAGCAGTTTAAGGGGCGACCAGCCCTACGAGCAGTACTTC
CASSLRGDQPYEQYF
>NA|TRBJ2-7|TRBV29-1|once
TGCAGCGTTGAAGATCCCAAGCTCGACGAGCAGTACTTC
CSVEDPKLDEQYF
>NA|TRBJ2-5|TRBV4-3|NA
TGCGCCAGCAGCCAAGATAGGGGGGAGACCCAGTACTTC
CASSQDRGETQYF
>NA|TRBJ1-1|TRBV14|few
TGTGCCACCAGCAAGGGCCTGCAACTTGAAGCTTTCTTT
CATSKGLQLEAFF
>TRBD2|TRBJ2-3|TRBV7-3|NA
TGTGCCAGCAGCTCTGTGACTAGCCACACAGATACGCAGTATTTT
CASSSVTSHTDTQYF
>NA|TRBJ1-5|TRBV6-5|NA
TGTGCCAGCAGTCCATCAGGGAATAGCAATCAGCCCCAGCATTTT
CASSPSGNSNQPQHF
>TRBD1|TRBJ2-3|TRBV10-3|few
TGTGCCATCAGTATTGGGGGACCGGGACAGACTACAGATACGCAGTATTTT
CAISIGGPGQTTDTQYF
>NA|TRBJ2-5|TRBV19|NA
TGTGCCAGTAGTCCAAGACAGGGAGGTCGGGAGACCCAGTACTTC
CASSPRQGGRETQYF
>TRBD1|TRBJ1-5|TRBV7-9|few
TGTGCCAGCAGCTATGGGACAGGGGGCCCCAATCAGCCCCAGCATTTT
CASSYGTGGPNQPQHF
>TRBD2|TRBJ2-5|TRBV7-9|NA
TGTGCCAGCAGCCCGTGGACTAGCGGGGGAACCTTAGAGACCCAGTACTTC
CASSPWTSGGTLETQYF
>TRBD1|TRBJ1-3|TRBV7-7|NA
TGTGCTAGCAGCCCCGGGACAGGGTCGACCACCATATATTTT
CASSPGTGSTTIYF